The clone carrying this TCR beta chain was counted a single time. CDR3 length: 13 residues. The data are from a study of blood T cell repertoires in COVID-19. Assay: immunoSEQ multiplex PCR; the TCRdb copy retains only in-frame clones and omits some. The sample includes tens of thousands of clones, more than 75% of them seen just once. The sequencing input was peripheral blood. The V call is TRBV21-1, the J call TRBJ2-7; TRBD2 is the table's D call and was not checked against the DNA. TRBV21-1 is a pseudogene segment. The source of this sequence is a human donor with acute or convalescent COVID-19. The donor label of this sample is uncertain. The CDR3 loop is CATTISGGGEQYF. In nucleotides, the CDR3 is TGTGCCACGACGATTAGCGGGGGAGGAGAGCAGTACTTC.